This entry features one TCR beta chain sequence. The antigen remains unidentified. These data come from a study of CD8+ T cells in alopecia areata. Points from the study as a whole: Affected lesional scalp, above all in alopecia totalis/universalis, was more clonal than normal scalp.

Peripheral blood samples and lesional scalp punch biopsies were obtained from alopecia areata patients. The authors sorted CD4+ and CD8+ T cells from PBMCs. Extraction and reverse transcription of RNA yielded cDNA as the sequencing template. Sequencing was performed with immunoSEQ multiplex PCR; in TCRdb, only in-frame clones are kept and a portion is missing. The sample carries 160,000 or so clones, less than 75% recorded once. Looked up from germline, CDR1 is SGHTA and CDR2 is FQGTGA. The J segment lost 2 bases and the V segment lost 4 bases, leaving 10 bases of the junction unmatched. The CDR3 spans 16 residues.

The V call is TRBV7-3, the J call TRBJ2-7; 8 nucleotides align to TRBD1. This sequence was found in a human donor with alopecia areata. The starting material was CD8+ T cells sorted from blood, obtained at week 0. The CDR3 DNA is TGTGCCAGCAGCTCATTACCTCAGGGGGCTCCCTACGAGCAGTACTTC. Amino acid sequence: CASSSLPQGAPYEQYF.